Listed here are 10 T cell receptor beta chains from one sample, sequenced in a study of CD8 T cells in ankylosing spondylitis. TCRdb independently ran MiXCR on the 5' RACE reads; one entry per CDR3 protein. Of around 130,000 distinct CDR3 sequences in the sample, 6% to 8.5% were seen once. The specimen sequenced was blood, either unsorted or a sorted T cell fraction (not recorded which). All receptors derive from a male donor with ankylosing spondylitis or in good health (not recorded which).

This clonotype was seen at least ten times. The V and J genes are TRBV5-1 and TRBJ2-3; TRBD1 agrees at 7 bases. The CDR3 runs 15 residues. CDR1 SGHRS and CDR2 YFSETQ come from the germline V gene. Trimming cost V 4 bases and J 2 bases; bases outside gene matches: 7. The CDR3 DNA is TGCGCCAGCAGCCCAACAGGGGATAACACAGATACGCAGTATTTT. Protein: CASSPTGDNTDTQYF. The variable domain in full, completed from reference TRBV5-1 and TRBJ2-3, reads KAGVTQTPRYLIKTRGQQVTLSCSPISGHRSVSWYQQTPGQGLQFLFEYFSETQRNKGNFPGRFSGRQFSNSRSEMNVSTLELGDSALYLCASSPTGDNTDTQYFGPGTRLTVL.

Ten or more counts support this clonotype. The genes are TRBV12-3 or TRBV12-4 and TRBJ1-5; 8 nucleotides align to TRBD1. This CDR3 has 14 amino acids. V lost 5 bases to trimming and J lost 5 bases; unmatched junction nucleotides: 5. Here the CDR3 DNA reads TGTGCCAGCAGTATGACAGGGGCCGATCAGCCCCAGCATTTT. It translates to CASSMTGADQPQHF.

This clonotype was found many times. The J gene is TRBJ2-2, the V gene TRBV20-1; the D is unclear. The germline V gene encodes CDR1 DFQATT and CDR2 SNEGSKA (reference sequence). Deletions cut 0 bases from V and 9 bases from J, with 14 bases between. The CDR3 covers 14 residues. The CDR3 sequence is CSAREGNSDRELFF. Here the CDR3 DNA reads TGCAGTGCTAGAGAGGGAAACTCCGACCGGGAGCTGTTTTTT.

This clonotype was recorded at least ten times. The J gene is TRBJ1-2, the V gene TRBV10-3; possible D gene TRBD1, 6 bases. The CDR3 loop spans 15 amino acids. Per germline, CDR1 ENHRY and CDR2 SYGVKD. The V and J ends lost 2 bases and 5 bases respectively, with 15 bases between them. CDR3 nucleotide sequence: TGTGCCATCAGTGAGCCCAACAAGGGGGGTTATGGCTACACCTTC. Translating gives CAISEPNKGGYGYTF.

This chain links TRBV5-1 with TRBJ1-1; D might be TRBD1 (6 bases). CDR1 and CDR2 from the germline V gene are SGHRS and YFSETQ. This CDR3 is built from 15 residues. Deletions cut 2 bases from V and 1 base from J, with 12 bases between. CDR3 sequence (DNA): TGCGCCAGCAGCTTCTCAGGGGAGGCGAACACTGAAGCTTTCTTT. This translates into CASSFSGEANTEAFF.

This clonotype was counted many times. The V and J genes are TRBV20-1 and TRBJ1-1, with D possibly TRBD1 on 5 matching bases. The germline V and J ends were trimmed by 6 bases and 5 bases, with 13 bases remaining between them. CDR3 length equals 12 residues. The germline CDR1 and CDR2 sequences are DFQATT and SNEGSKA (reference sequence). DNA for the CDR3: TGCAGTGCGGGGGACTTAGGGACTGAAGCTTTCTTT. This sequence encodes CSAGDLGTEAFF.

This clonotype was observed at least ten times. This CDR3 is CASSLHTGATSGNTDTQYF. The CDR3 nucleotides are TGCGCCAGCAGCTTGCATACCGGCGCGACTAGCGGCAACACAGATACGCAGTATTTT. The chain is built from TRBV5-1 and TRBJ2-3; 9 bases are shared with TRBD2. The junction had 14 bases not matched to a gene; V was cut back by 1 base and J by 2 bases. The germline CDR1 and CDR2 sequences are SGHRS and YFSETQ. The CDR3 loop spans 19 amino acids.

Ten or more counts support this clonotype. The CDR3 is CASSPGGSTDTQYF. For the CDR3, the DNA is TGCGCCAGCAGCCCAGGGGGGAGTACAGATACGCAGTATTTT. This chain links TRBV10-1 with TRBJ2-3; maybe TRBD1 (7 bases). The CDR3 is 14 amino acids. Trimming removed 6 bases at V and 3 bases at J, with 13 bases between. Germline CDR1 reads WNHNN; CDR2 reads SYGVQD (reference sequence).

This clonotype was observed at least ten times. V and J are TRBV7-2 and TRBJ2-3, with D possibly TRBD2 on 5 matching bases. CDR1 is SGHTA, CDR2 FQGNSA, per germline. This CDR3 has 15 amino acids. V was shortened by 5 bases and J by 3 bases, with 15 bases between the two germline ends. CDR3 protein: CASSVTRDRTDTQYF. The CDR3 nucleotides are TGTGCCAGCAGCGTCACCCGGGATCGGACAGATACGCAGTATTTT.

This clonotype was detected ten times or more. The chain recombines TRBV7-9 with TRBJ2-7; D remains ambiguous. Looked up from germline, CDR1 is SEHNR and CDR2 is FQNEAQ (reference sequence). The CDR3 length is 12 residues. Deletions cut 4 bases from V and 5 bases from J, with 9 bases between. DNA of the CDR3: TGTGCCAGCAGCTGGGTGGGCGACGAGCAGTACTTC. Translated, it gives CASSWVGDEQYF.